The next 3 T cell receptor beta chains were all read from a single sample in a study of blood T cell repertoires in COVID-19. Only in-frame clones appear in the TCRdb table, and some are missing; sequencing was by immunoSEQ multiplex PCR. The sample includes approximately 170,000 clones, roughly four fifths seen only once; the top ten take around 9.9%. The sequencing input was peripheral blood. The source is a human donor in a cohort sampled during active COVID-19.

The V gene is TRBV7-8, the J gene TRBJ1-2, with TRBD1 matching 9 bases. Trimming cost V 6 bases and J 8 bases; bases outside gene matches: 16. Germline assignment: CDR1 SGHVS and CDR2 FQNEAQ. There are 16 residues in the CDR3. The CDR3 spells CASSLSPGQGPRGYTF. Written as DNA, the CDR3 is TGTGCCAGCAGTTTAAGCCCGGGACAGGGACCACGAGGCTACACCTTC.

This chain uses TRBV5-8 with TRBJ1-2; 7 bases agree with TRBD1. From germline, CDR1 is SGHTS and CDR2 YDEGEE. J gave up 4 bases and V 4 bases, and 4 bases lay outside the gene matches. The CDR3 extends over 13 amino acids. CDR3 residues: CASSLQGIYGYTF. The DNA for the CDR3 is TGTGCCAGCAGCCTACAGGGGATCTATGGCTACACCTTC.

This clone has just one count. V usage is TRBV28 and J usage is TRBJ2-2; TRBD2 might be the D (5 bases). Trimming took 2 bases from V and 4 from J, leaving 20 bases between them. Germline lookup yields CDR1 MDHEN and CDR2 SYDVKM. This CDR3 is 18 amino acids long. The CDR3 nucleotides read TGTGCCAGCAGTTTAGAGGGCGTCCTAGGCGTAAGCACCGGGGAGCTGTTTTTT. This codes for CASSLEGVLGVSTGELFF.